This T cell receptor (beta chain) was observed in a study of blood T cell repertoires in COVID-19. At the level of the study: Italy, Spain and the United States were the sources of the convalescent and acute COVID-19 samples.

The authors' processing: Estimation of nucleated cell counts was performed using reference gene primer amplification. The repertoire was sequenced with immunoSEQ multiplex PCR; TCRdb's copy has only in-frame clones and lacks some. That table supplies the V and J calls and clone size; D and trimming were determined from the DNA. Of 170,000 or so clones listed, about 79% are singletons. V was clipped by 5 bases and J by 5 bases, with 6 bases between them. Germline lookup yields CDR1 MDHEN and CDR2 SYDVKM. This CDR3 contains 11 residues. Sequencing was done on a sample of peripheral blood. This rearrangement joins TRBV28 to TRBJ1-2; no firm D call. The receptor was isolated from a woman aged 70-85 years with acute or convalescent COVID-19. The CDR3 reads CASSETYGYTF. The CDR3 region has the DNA TGTGCCAGCAGTGAGACTTATGGCTACACCTTC.